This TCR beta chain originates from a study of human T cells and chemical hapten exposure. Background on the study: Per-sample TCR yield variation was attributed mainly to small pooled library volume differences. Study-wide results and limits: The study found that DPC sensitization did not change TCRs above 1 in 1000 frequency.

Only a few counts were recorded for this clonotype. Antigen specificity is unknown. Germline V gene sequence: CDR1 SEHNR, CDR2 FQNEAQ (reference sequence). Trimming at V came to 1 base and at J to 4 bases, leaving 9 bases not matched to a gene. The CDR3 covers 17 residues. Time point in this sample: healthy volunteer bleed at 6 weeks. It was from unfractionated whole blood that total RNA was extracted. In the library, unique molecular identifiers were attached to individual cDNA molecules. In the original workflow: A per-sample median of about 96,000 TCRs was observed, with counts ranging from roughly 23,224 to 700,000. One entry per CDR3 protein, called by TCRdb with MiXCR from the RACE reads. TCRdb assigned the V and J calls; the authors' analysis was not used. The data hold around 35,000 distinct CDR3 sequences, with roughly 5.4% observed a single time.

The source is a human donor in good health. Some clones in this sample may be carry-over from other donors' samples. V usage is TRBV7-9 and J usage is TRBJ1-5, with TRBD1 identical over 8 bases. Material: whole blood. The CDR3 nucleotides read TGTGCCAGCAGCTTAGATTATGGGGGACAGGAGAATCAGCCCCAGCATTTT. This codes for CASSLDYGGQENQPQHF.